This TCR beta chain stems from a study of OX40 agonist ivuxolimab in advanced cancers. Whole-study results and caveats: The average count of expanded clones was higher among CD8+ T cells than among CD4+.

Here immunoSEQ multiplex PCR was the method, and the copy in TCRdb shows in-frame clones only, minus some. The table includes 60,000 or so clones, over 75% detected once. Turning to this clone: What it binds is unknown.

CDR1 and CDR2 from the germline V gene are SNHLY and FYNNEI. The CDR3 is 15 residues long. Trimming pared 6 bases from V and 7 bases from J, leaving 16 bases between. The TCR was taken from an adult with an advanced solid tumor such as melanoma, head and neck, liver or kidney cancer. Sequencing used CD4+ or CD8+ T cells sorted from blood, obtained in a trial of the OX40 agonist ivuxolimab. The rearrangement links TRBV2 to TRBJ1-6; D perhaps matches TRBD1 (5 bases). The CDR3 sequence is CASRGGPNRNSPLHF. The CDR3 nucleotides are TGTGCCAGCAGGGGGGGACCCAATCGGAATTCACCCCTCCACTTT.